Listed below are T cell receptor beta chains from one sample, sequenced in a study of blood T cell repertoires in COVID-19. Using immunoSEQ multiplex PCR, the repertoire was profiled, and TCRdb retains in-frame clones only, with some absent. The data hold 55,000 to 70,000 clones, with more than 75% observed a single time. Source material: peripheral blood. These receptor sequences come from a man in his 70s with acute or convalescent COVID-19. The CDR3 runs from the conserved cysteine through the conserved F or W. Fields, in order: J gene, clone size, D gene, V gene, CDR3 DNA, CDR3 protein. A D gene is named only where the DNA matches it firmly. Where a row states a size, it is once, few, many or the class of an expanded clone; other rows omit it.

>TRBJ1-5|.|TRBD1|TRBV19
TGTGCCAGCACACAGGGGGCCTTTCTCGGAGCCCAGCATTTT
CASTQGAFLGAQHF
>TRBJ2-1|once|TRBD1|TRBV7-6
TGTGCCAGCAGCGGCAGGGGGTTGACCTACAATGAGCAGTTCTTC
CASSGRGLTYNEQFF
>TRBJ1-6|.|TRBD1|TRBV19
TGTGCCAGTAACTCGAGACAGGGCCGCGTTCCCCTCCACTTT
CASNSRQGRVPLHF
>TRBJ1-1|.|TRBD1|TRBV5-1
TGCGCCAGCAGCCCCGGACAGGGGCCGAACACTGAAGCTTTCTTT
CASSPGQGPNTEAFF
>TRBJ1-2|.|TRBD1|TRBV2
TGTGCCAGCAGTGAATTGACAGGGAATGGCTACACCTTC
CASSELTGNGYTF
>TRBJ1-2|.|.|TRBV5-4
TGTGCCAGCAGCCAGGTCGGGCAGGAGGGAGATGGCTACACCTTC
CASSQVGQEGDGYTF
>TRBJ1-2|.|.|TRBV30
TGTGCCTGGAGCTCACAGGGTATGAGGGGCTACACCTTC
CAWSSQGMRGYTF
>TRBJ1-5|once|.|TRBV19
TGTGCCAGTAGTATAGTAAATCTAGGGGCCGCCATTTATAGCAATCAGCCCCAGCATTTT
CASSIVNLGAAIYSNQPQHF
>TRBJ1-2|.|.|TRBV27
TGTGCCAGCAGTCCCCTATTTGGCAGGGGCGCCAACTATGGCTACACCTTC
CASSPLFGRGANYGYTF
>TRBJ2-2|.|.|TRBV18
TGTGCCAGCTCACTGGAGCAAGGGGCCGGGGAGCTGTTTTTT
CASSLEQGAGELFF
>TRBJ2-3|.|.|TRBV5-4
TGTGCCAGCAGCTTGATCCTCCTAGCAAGCACAGATACGCAGTATTTT
CASSLILLASTDTQYF
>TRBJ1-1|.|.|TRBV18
TGTGCCAGCTCACCACCGACAGGGAACACTGAAGCTTTCTTT
CASSPPTGNTEAFF
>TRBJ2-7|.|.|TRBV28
TGTGCCAGCAGTCCGCTAATGGTTCCCAATTCCTACGAGCAGTACTTC
CASSPLMVPNSYEQYF
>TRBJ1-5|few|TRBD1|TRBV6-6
TGTGCCAGCAGTAAAGGACAGGGCGATCAGCCCCAGCATTTT
CASSKGQGDQPQHF
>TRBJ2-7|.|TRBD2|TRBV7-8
TGTGCCAGCACCCTGACTAGCGGGAGAGAGAGCGAGCAGTACTTC
CASTLTSGRESEQYF
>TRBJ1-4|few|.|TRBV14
TGTGCCAGCAGCCAAGTGGGCAGGCTTAATGAAAAACTGTTTTTT
CASSQVGRLNEKLFF
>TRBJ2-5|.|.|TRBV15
TGTGCCACCTCGACGAGGGGGGGCGGGGAGACCCAGTACTTC
CATSTRGGGETQYF